This T cell receptor beta chain was recovered during a study of T cell responses to AZD1222 COVID-19 vaccine. Germline trimming cut 7 bases from V and 9 bases from J; bases unmatched to any gene: 17. Germline V gene data show CDR1 as GTSNPN and CDR2 as SVGIG (reference sequence). CDR3 size: 15 residues. Assay: immunoSEQ multiplex PCR; the TCRdb copy retains only in-frame clones and omits some. The repertoire holds approximately 140,000 clones, with roughly 90% as singletons. General study results and limits: Females made up more of the donors, who were largely white British, and clonal diversity may have come out too low. Spike-specific TCR breadth and depth grew following two AZD1222 doses. The reported proportion of spike-specific TCRs targeting unmutated variant regions was nearly half.

With regard to this clone: The antigen is undetermined.

Second-dose recipients at about 4 or about 12 weeks were treated as one pooled group. This sequence joins TRBV30 and TRBJ2-1; 8 bases agree with TRBD2. The TCR originated in an adult who received the AZD1222 COVID-19 vaccine. The source material was peripheral blood, sampled 28 days after the second AZD1222 dose. CDR3 in DNA: TGTGCCTTGGCCCCGATTAACGGGAGGGCCAGTGAGCAGTTCTTC. Translated: CALAPINGRASEQFF.